This entry lists 21 T cell receptor beta chains sequenced from one sample in a study of blood T cell repertoires in COVID-19. Generated by immunoSEQ multiplex PCR, the TCRdb table keeps only in-frame clones and is missing some. The sample includes 48,000 or so clones, 65% to 90% of them seen just once. Sequences were obtained from peripheral blood. Every receptor here comes from an elderly woman with COVID-19, enrolled during active disease.

V gene TRBV7-9 combines with J gene TRBJ2-7; 7 nucleotides align to TRBD2. V was clipped by 5 bases and J by 2 bases; unmatched bases: 6. From germline, CDR1 is SEHNR and CDR2 FQNEAQ (reference sequence). There are 14 residues in the CDR3. The CDR3 bases are TGTGCCAGCAGCGTAACTAGCGTTGCCTACGAGCAGTACTTC. Residues: CASSVTSVAYEQYF.

This chain connects TRBV7-9 to TRBJ2-3; 14 bases agree with TRBD2. This CDR3 is 15 amino acids long. Germline CDR1 SEHNR, CDR2 FQNEAQ (reference sequence). Unmatched junction bases numbered 4, after V lost 5 bases and J lost 6 bases. The CDR3 DNA is TGTGCCAGCAGCAAGACTAGCGGGGGGGATGATACGCAGTATTTT. Translation gives CASSKTSGGDDTQYF.

This CDR3 is CASSPKRGETQYF. CDR3 nucleotides: TGTGCCAGCTCACCAAAAAGGGGAGAGACCCAGTACTTC. This chain joins TRBV18 and TRBJ2-5; D is possibly TRBD1 (5 bases). The CDR3 loop spans 13 amino acids. CDR1 and CDR2 from the germline V gene are KGHSH and LQKENI. Trimming removed 2 bases from V and 4 bases from J, with 8 bases in between.

The rearrangement joins TRBV12-3 or TRBV12-4 to TRBJ1-1, with a possible D match to TRBD1 (6 bases). The V gene lost 6 bases and the J gene lost 7 bases, with 15 bases spanning the gap. CDR3 length: 13 residues. In DNA, the CDR3 is TGTGCCAGCAGGTCCCCCAGGGGCCTTGAAGCTTTCTTT. Protein product: CASRSPRGLEAFF.

J is TRBJ2-1 and V is TRBV24-1, with 13 bases that match TRBD2. This CDR3 has 19 amino acids. Losses at the gene ends were 6 bases for V and 6 bases for J; bases not matched to a gene: 16. Germline V gene data show CDR1 as KGHDR and CDR2 as SFDVKD. CDR3 sequence reads: CATSPIAVPTSGGANEQFF. In DNA form, the CDR3 reads TGTGCCACCAGTCCTATAGCTGTCCCTACTAGCGGGGGGGCCAATGAGCAGTTCTTC.

The chain is built from TRBV3-1 (or the pseudogene TRBV3-2) and TRBJ2-7; TRBD2 aligns across 9 bases. The CDR3 spans 15 residues. Unmatched junction bases numbered 11, after V lost 4 bases and J lost 7 bases. In germline, CDR1 is LGHDT, CDR2 YNNKEL (reference sequence). CDR3 loop: CASSRRTTRGGEQYF. The CDR3 bases are TGTGCCAGCAGCCGCAGGACTACGCGGGGGGGAGAGCAGTACTTC.

The chain recombines TRBV16 with TRBJ1-5; the D is unclear. Looked up from germline, CDR1 is KGHSY and CDR2 is FQNENV. V shed 0 bases and J shed 6 bases, with 6 bases lying between them. This CDR3 is built from 13 residues. The CDR3 coding sequence is TGTGCCAGCAGCCAATCAACAGTTCAGCCCCAGCATTTT. It yields the protein CASSQSTVQPQHF.

This clone was found a few times. V usage is TRBV28 and J usage is TRBJ1-2, with no clear D. The V gene's germline CDR1 is MDHEN and CDR2 SYDVKM. The CDR3 spans 12 residues. Deletions cut 8 bases from V and 1 base from J, with 8 bases between. CDR3 nucleotide sequence: TGTGCCAGCGGGAGCCTTAACTATGGCTACACCTTC. Its translation: CASGSLNYGYTF.

The chain links TRBV7-6 to TRBJ2-6; possibly TRBD1 for D (6 bases). The germline CDR1 and CDR2 sequences are SGHVS and FNYEAQ. Trimming removed 1 base at V and 0 bases at J, with 10 bases between. The CDR3 spans 17 residues. The chain's CDR3 is CASSLEADSSGANVLTF. For the CDR3, the DNA is TGTGCCAGCAGCTTAGAGGCGGACAGCTCTGGGGCCAACGTCCTGACTTTC.

The rearrangement links TRBV28 to TRBJ2-7, with 7 bases lining up with TRBD1. Germline V gene data show CDR1 as MDHEN and CDR2 as SYDVKM. V was clipped by 7 bases and J by 12 bases; unmatched bases: 12. The CDR3 runs 12 residues. The CDR3 nucleotides read TGTGCCAGCACTCCTCCTGAGGGGGCGGTGTACTTC. Translating gives CASTPPEGAVYF.

The chain has TRBV3-1 (or the pseudogene TRBV3-2) and TRBJ2-3; weak D call: TRBD1 (5 bases). Germline-derived CDR1 and CDR2 are LGHDT and YNNKEL (reference sequence). Trimming shortened V by 2 bases and J by 3 bases, and 9 bases separated the two germline ends. The CDR3 has 14 residues. The CDR3 DNA sequence: TGTGCCAGCAGCCAATTCCAGGGAACAGATACGCAGTATTTT. Its protein product is CASSQFQGTDTQYF.

This clone was counted between two and nine times. V and J are TRBV6-5 and TRBJ2-2, with D perhaps TRBD2 (6 bases). Per germline, CDR1 MNHEY and CDR2 SVGAGI. V was cut by 5 bases and J by 0 bases, with 10 bases left in between. The CDR3 has 15 residues. The CDR3 region is CASSKLAANTGELFF. CDR3 coding DNA: TGTGCCAGCAGTAAACTAGCCGCGAACACCGGGGAGCTGTTTTTT.

This clone was picked up one time. V and J are TRBV20-1 and TRBJ2-7; 7 bases map to TRBD2. The junction had 7 bases not matched to a gene; V was cut back by 6 bases and J by 11 bases. CDR1 is DFQATT, CDR2 SNEGSKA, per germline (reference sequence). The length of the CDR3 is 10 residues. Here the CDR3 reads CSAWGGVEYF. The DNA of the CDR3 is TGCAGTGCCTGGGGGGGGGTGGAGTACTTC.

The CDR3 here is CASSLHAGVQYF. The CDR3 DNA follows: TGTGCCAGCAGCCTTCACGCGGGAGTGCAGTATTTT. The V gene is TRBV3-1 (or the pseudogene TRBV3-2), the J gene TRBJ2-3, with 7 nucleotides matching TRBD2. This CDR3 is 12 amino acids long. Germline values: CDR1 LGHDT, CDR2 YNNKEL (reference sequence). V gave up 4 bases and J gave up 11 bases; unmatched junction bases: 6.

V is TRBV7-9 and J is TRBJ2-1, with 10 bases fitting TRBD2. Losses at the gene ends were 6 bases for V and 12 bases for J; bases not matched to a gene: 17. Germline values: CDR1 SEHNR, CDR2 FQNEAQ (reference sequence). CDR3 length: 16 amino acids. The CDR3 reads CASSTTGVLAGLSQFF. CDR3 nucleotide sequence: TGTGCCAGCAGTACCACAGGGGTACTAGCGGGATTGTCGCAGTTCTTC.

V is TRBV7-9 and J is TRBJ1-1; D unresolved. Trimming took off 2 bases at V and 1 base at J, with 11 bases between the two ends. The CDR3 is 15 residues long. Germline assignment: CDR1 SEHNR and CDR2 FQNEAQ (reference sequence). The CDR3 spells CASSLMGSQNTEAFF. The CDR3 DNA reads TGTGCCAGCAGCTTAATGGGCAGTCAGAACACTGAAGCTTTCTTT.

This clone occurred once. This chain joins TRBV7-8 and TRBJ2-3; 15 bases map to TRBD2. CDR1 is SGHVS and CDR2 is FQNEAQ in the germline V gene. The CDR3 has 18 residues. V shed 4 bases, J shed 3 bases, and the junction held 8 bases outside the gene matches. For the CDR3, the DNA is TGTGCCAGCAGCTCGCGGACTAGCGGGAGGGCGGGGACAGATACGCAGTATTTT. Its translation is CASSSRTSGRAGTDTQYF.

This chain connects TRBV5-1 to TRBJ2-7; 7 bases line up with TRBD1. V shed 0 bases and J 3 bases; nucleotides not matched to a gene: 9. Per germline, CDR1 SGHRS and CDR2 YFSETQ. The CDR3 spans 16 residues. The chain's CDR3 is CASSLGFSTGFYEQYF. The CDR3 coding sequence is TGCGCCAGCAGCTTGGGGTTTTCGACAGGGTTCTACGAGCAGTACTTC.

The chain carries TRBV19 and TRBJ1-4; 7 bases line up with TRBD1. The V gene end was trimmed by 5 bases and the J gene end by 0 bases; junction bases not matched to a gene: 9. In germline, CDR1 is LNHDA, CDR2 SQIVND (reference sequence). The CDR3 extends over 17 amino acids. This chain's CDR3 is CASSPGTAPATNEKLFF. For the CDR3, the DNA is TGTGCCAGTAGTCCCGGGACAGCCCCGGCAACTAATGAAAAACTGTTTTTT. The full variable domain, its missing parts supplied by reference TRBV19 and TRBJ1-4, is DGGITQSPKYLFRKEGQNVTLSCEQNLNHDAMYWYRQDPGQGLRLIYYSQIVNDFQKGDIAEGYSVSREKKESFPLTVTSAQKNPTAFYLCASSPGTAPATNEKLFFGSGTQLSVL.

The rearrangement joins TRBV5-6 to TRBJ2-1; D unresolved. Trimming removed 7 bases from V and 0 bases from J, with 8 bases in between. CDR1 is SGHDT and CDR2 is YYEEEE in the germline V gene. The CDR3 has 13 residues. CDR3: CASALYSYNEQFF. The CDR3 DNA sequence: TGTGCCAGCGCCCTATACTCCTACAATGAGCAGTTCTTC.

As DNA, the CDR3 is TGTGCCAGCACCTCACAGGGTATCGGCAATCAGCCCCAGCATTTT. Amino acid sequence: CASTSQGIGNQPQHF. The chain recombines TRBV2 with TRBJ1-5; D perhaps matches TRBD1 (6 bases). This CDR3 is built from 15 residues. Trimming cost V 7 bases and J 2 bases, with 15 bases left between them. Germline loops: CDR1 SNHLY, CDR2 FYNNEI.